The 21 T cell receptor beta chains below were found in one sample sequenced in a study of circulating tumor DNA in untreated peripheral T-cell lymphoma. Produced via immunoSEQ multiplex PCR; TCRdb's table is partial and in-frame only. The data contain about 7,000 clones, approximately 72% of them seen just once; the ten biggest clones take up about 15%. Sequencing input: tumor tissue. The receptors shown here come from a human donor with peripheral T-cell lymphoma.

This clone was counted between two and nine times. The chain links TRBV11-3 to TRBJ1-3, with 7 bases aligning to TRBD1. The CDR3 contains 14 residues. Per the germline V gene, CDR1 is SGHNT and CDR2 is YENEEA. Trimming removed 5 bases from V and 11 bases from J; junction bases left unmatched: 12. The CDR3 DNA sequence: TGTGCCAGCAGCCGTGGGGACAGTGGAAAACCCATATATTTT. The encoded protein is CASSRGDSGKPIYF.

The V and J genes are TRBV28 and TRBJ1-1; 7 positions match TRBD1. Germline V lookup: CDR1 MDHEN, CDR2 SYDVKM. The CDR3 extends over 14 amino acids. The trim removed 5 bases at V and 2 bases at J, leaving 5 bases unmatched. CDR3 in DNA: TGTGCCAGCAGTCTGGACAGGCGCAACACTGAAGCTTTCTTT. Its protein product is CASSLDRRNTEAFF.

The gene calls are TRBV29-1 and TRBJ2-2; D not certain. V lost 6 bases and J 6 bases, leaving 11 bases between the germline ends. In germline, CDR1 is SQVTM, CDR2 ANQGSEA. This CDR3 contains 12 residues. The CDR3 DNA sequence: TGCAGCGTAATAACGCGCCCCGGGGAGCTGTTTTTT. Protein: CSVITRPGELFF.

The rearrangement links TRBV28 to TRBJ2-6; a weak D match, TRBD2 (5 bases). The V gene's germline CDR1 is MDHEN and CDR2 SYDVKM. Deletions cut 6 bases from V and 0 bases from J, with 6 bases between. The CDR3 runs to 14 residues. The CDR3 loop reads CASRSGSGANVLTF. CDR3 coding DNA: TGTGCCAGCAGAAGCGGCTCTGGGGCCAACGTCCTGACTTTC.

The chain couples TRBV19 to TRBJ1-5, with 7 bases lining up with TRBD1. Losses at the gene ends were 7 bases for V and 2 bases for J; bases not matched to a gene: 14. Germline V gene data show CDR1 as LNHDA and CDR2 as SQIVND (reference sequence). The CDR3 is 17 residues long. The CDR3 DNA reads as TGTGCCAGTATAGGGGGTGCAGGGGGTCACGGCAATCAGCCCCAGCATTTT. Protein: CASIGGAGGHGNQPQHF.

This clone was recorded a few times. The chain has TRBV18 and TRBJ1-4, with D possibly matching TRBD1 (6 bases). CDR1 KGHSH and CDR2 LQKENI come from the germline V gene. V lost 0 bases to trimming and J lost 12 bases, with 17 bases between them. The CDR3 is 15 amino acids. DNA of the CDR3: TGTGCCAGCTCACCACCAACAGGGAATACTCGAGAACTGTTTTTT. This encodes CASSPPTGNTRELFF.

There are a few counts of this clone. This rearrangement joins TRBV28 to TRBJ2-7; possibly TRBD2 for D (6 bases). CDR3 size: 15 residues. With 5 bases removed from V and 5 bases from J, the gap between germline ends came to 19 bases. Germline lookup yields CDR1 MDHEN and CDR2 SYDVKM. Here the CDR3 reads CASSRHGGLVNEQYF. The DNA of the CDR3 is TGTGCCAGCAGTCGACACGGGGGTTTAGTCAACGAGCAGTACTTC.

This rearrangement joins TRBV19 to TRBJ2-3; 9 bases are shared with TRBD2. Germline loops: CDR1 LNHDA, CDR2 SQIVND (reference sequence). The CDR3 consists of 16 residues. Unmatched junction bases numbered 8, after V lost 4 bases and J lost 3 bases. CDR3 protein: CASSTNSGSLTDTQYF. Written as DNA, the CDR3 is TGTGCCAGTAGTACGAATAGCGGGAGCCTGACAGATACGCAGTATTTT.

A few counts support this clone. This chain links TRBV19 with TRBJ1-1; weak D call: TRBD1 (5 bases). Germline V gene data show CDR1 as LNHDA and CDR2 as SQIVND (reference sequence). The CDR3 sequence is 13 residues long. Trimming cost V 4 bases and J 2 bases, with 8 bases left between them. CDR3 sequence: CASSTDRNTEAFF. The CDR3 region has the DNA TGTGCCAGTAGTACAGACAGAAACACTGAAGCTTTCTTT.

The rearrangement uses TRBV5-1 and TRBJ2-7; 10 bases are shared with TRBD2. V was clipped by 4 bases and J by 4 bases; unmatched bases: 14. The germline gives CDR1 SGHRS, CDR2 YFSETQ. CDR3 length equals 17 residues. The DNA of the CDR3 is TGCGCCAGCAGCGGTTCTGGACTCGGACTAGCGGTTTACGAGCAGTACTTC. This translates into CASSGSGLGLAVYEQYF.

The chain combines TRBV15 with TRBJ2-1; 11 bases fit TRBD2. CDR1 and CDR2 (germline): LNHNV, YYDKDF (reference sequence). The CDR3 spans 17 residues. The V and J ends lost 3 bases and 4 bases, in that order; junction bases with no gene match: 8. In nucleotides, the CDR3 is TGTGCCACCAGCAGCTACCTACTAGCGGGAGCTTACAATGAGCAGTTCTTC. This encodes CATSSYLLAGAYNEQFF.

CDR3 DNA: TGTGCCAGTAGTTCCGGGACAAACCAAGAGACCCAGTACTTC. It encodes CASSSGTNQETQYF. The chain carries TRBV19 and TRBJ2-5; D possibly corresponds to TRBD1 (6 bases). This CDR3 contains 14 residues. V was shortened by 5 bases and J by 0 bases, with 10 bases between the two germline ends. Germline CDR1 LNHDA, CDR2 SQIVND (reference sequence).

The chain combines TRBV6-8 with TRBJ2-7; D not resolved. In germline, CDR1 is MNHGY, CDR2 SAAAGT. This CDR3 spans 15 amino acids. Trimming took off 2 bases at V and 0 bases at J, with 11 bases between the two ends. The CDR3 DNA is TGTGCCAGCAGTTACCGGACCCAGAGCTCCTACGAGCAGTACTTC. It codes for CASSYRTQSSYEQYF.

The chain joins TRBV5-1 to TRBJ1-2; D unclear. CDR3 length: 14 amino acids. CDR1 and CDR2 from the germline V gene are SGHRS and YFSETQ. The germline V and J ends were trimmed by 4 bases and 2 bases, with 12 bases remaining between them. The CDR3 DNA reads as TGCGCCAGCAGCCCTGTACCTCAGAACTATGGCTACACCTTC. This translates into CASSPVPQNYGYTF. Full variable domain (missing parts from reference TRBV5-1 and TRBJ1-2): KAGVTQTPRYLIKTRGQQVTLSCSPISGHRSVSWYQQTPGQGLQFLFEYFSETQRNKGNFPGRFSGRQFSNSRSEMNVSTLELGDSALYLCASSPVPQNYGYTFGSGTRLTVV.

The V call is TRBV28, the J call TRBJ1-5, with D perhaps TRBD1 (5 bases). This CDR3 region has 14 residues. V lost 1 base and J 3 bases, leaving 7 bases between the germline ends. Germline V gene lookup returns CDR1 MDHEN and CDR2 SYDVKM. The CDR3 nucleotides are TGTGCCAGCAGTTTATTCAGGGTCAATCAGCCCCAGCATTTT. This encodes CASSLFRVNQPQHF.

This clone was recorded only once. The rearrangement joins TRBV14 to TRBJ2-7; 13 bases fit TRBD2. This CDR3 has 16 residues. Germline CDR1 and CDR2: SGHDN and FVKESK. With 2 bases clipped from V and 6 bases from J, the junction kept 7 bases outside the gene matches. DNA for the CDR3: TGTGCCAGCAGCCAAAGGAGGGGACTAGCGGGATTCGAGCAGTACTTC. Translation: CASSQRRGLAGFEQYF.

This clone came up once. This rearrangement joins TRBV10-2 to TRBJ2-1; 12 bases match TRBD2. Unmatched junction bases numbered 10, after V lost 3 bases and J lost 10 bases. This CDR3 is built from 16 residues. The germline V gene encodes CDR1 WSHSY and CDR2 SAAADI. CDR3 residues: CASSDRTSGTVGEQFF. For the CDR3, the DNA is TGCGCCAGCAGTGATCGGACTAGCGGGACTGTTGGGGAGCAGTTCTTC.

This CDR3 is CASSLLTTSNQPQHF. DNA of the CDR3: TGTGCCAGCAGCTTACTTACCACCAGCAATCAGCCCCAGCATTTT. The chain uses TRBV11-3 and TRBJ1-5; D not certain. CDR3 size: 15 residues. V shed 2 bases and J shed 1 base, with 9 bases lying between them. Per germline, CDR1 SGHNT and CDR2 YENEEA. Complete variable domain (other parts from reference TRBV11-3 and TRBJ1-5): EAGVVQSPRYKIIEKKQPVAFWCNPISGHNTLYWYLQNLGQGPELLIRYENEEAVDDSQLPKDRFSAERLKGVDSTLKIQPAELGDSAVYLCASSLLTTSNQPQHFGDGTRLSIL.

Only a few counts were recorded for this clone. The chain carries TRBV6-8 and TRBJ1-3; D remains ambiguous. Germline-derived CDR1 and CDR2 are MNHGY and SAAAGT. The CDR3 sequence is 15 residues long. V was shortened by 0 bases and J by 2 bases, with 8 bases between the two germline ends. CDR3 residues: CASSYSGSAGNTIYF. DNA of the CDR3: TGTGCCAGCAGTTACTCCGGCAGCGCTGGAAACACCATATATTTT.

The chain has TRBV15 and TRBJ1-1, with D possibly TRBD1 on 5 matching bases. Trimming stripped 4 bases from V and 4 bases from J, with 16 bases between. The CDR3 covers 15 residues. Germline loops: CDR1 LNHNV, CDR2 YYDKDF (reference sequence). The CDR3 DNA is TGTGCCACCAGCATCGGATCTCCAGGGTCCACTGAAGCTTTCTTT. This sequence encodes CATSIGSPGSTEAFF.

CDR3 DNA sequence: TGTGCCAGCAGTTTATGGTCCTTCCGTTTGGACAGGGGAGGGAACACCATATATTTT. This sequence encodes CASSLWSFRLDRGGNTIYF. The V and J genes are TRBV28 and TRBJ1-3, with 9 bases matching TRBD1. V lost 0 bases, J lost 7 bases, and 16 bases stayed unmatched. Germline V CDR1 and CDR2: MDHEN, SYDVKM. This CDR3 region has 19 residues.